One sample yielded the 15 T cell receptor beta chains listed below, sequenced in a study of blood T cell repertoires in COVID-19. Measured with immunoSEQ multiplex PCR; TCRdb has only the in-frame clones, and not every one. The table lists some 180,000 clones, over 80% of them singletons. The sample taken for sequencing was peripheral blood. The receptors shown here come from a woman aged 60-75 years with COVID-19, enrolled during active disease.

The CDR3 is CSAQAGGGQQAFF. The CDR3 DNA sequence: TGCAGCGCACAGGCCGGTGGGGGACAACAAGCTTTCTTT. The V and J genes are TRBV29-1 and TRBJ1-1, with D possibly TRBD1 on 6 matching bases. The length of the CDR3 is 13 residues. V was pared by 7 bases and J by 9 bases, with 21 bases between. Germline V gene sequence: CDR1 SQVTM, CDR2 ANQGSEA.

V is TRBV28 and J is TRBJ1-2; D perhaps matches TRBD1 (5 bases). The CDR3 extends over 14 amino acids. Germline values: CDR1 MDHEN, CDR2 SYDVKM. V was trimmed by 6 bases and J by 7 bases, leaving 18 bases between them. The CDR3 DNA reads TGTGCCAGCAGGCGAAGGTGGGGAAGGGGTGGCTACACCTTC. Translating it yields CASRRRWGRGGYTF.

The chain couples TRBV18 to TRBJ2-7; 8 bases map to TRBD2. V gave up 0 bases and J gave up 3 bases; unmatched junction bases: 4. This CDR3 comprises 15 residues. Germline V gene lookup returns CDR1 KGHSH and CDR2 LQKENI. The CDR3 DNA is TGTGCCAGCTCACCACCCGGGACTAGAGTCTACGAGCAGTACTTC. It yields the protein CASSPPGTRVYEQYF.

This CDR3 reads CASSSRGQPTSGNTIYF. The CDR3 bases are TGTGCCAGCAGTTCCCGGGGACAGCCTACCTCTGGAAACACCATATATTTT. The chain combines TRBV28 with TRBJ1-3, with TRBD1 matching over 7 bases. After removal of 4 bases from V and 0 bases from J, the junction contained 9 bases not matched to a gene. The CDR3 extends over 17 amino acids. CDR1 and CDR2 (germline): MDHEN, SYDVKM. Full variable domain (remainder filled in from reference TRBV28 and TRBJ1-3): DVKVTQSSRYLVKRTGEKVFLECVQDMDHENMFWYRQDPGLGLRLIYFSYDVKMKEKGDIPEGYSVSREKKERFSLILESASTNQTSMYLCASSSRGQPTSGNTIYFGEGSWLTVV.

The V and J genes are TRBV6-6 and TRBJ1-1; D is unclear. Germline V lookup: CDR1 MNHNY, CDR2 SVGAGI (reference sequence). Trimming took off 2 bases at V and 0 bases at J, with 10 bases between the two ends. The CDR3 loop spans 15 amino acids. CDR3 sequence: CASSYGENLNTEAFF. The CDR3 DNA follows: TGTGCCAGCAGTTACGGGGAGAATTTGAACACTGAAGCTTTCTTT.

V usage is TRBV19 and J usage is TRBJ1-3; 9 bases agree with TRBD1. The germline CDR1 and CDR2 sequences are LNHDA and SQIVND (reference sequence). The CDR3 consists of 14 residues. After removal of 6 bases from V and 4 bases from J, the junction contained 4 bases not matched to a gene. CDR3 sequence: CASRPGQGGNTIYF. In DNA form, the CDR3 reads TGTGCCAGTAGGCCGGGACAGGGAGGAAACACCATATATTTT.

This clone was counted a few times. The V and J genes are TRBV28 and TRBJ2-1; no clear D gene. The V gene lost 5 bases and the J gene lost 0 bases, with 11 bases spanning the gap. The V gene's germline CDR1 is MDHEN and CDR2 SYDVKM. This CDR3 has 15 amino acids. CDR3 DNA: TGTGCCAGCAGTGGTAAGGAGAGCTCCTACAATGAGCAGTTCTTC. Translation gives CASSGKESSYNEQFF.

The chain combines TRBV28 with TRBJ1-6; 10 bases agree with TRBD1. With V trimmed by 3 bases and J by 6 bases, 2 bases remained unmatched. Germline loops: CDR1 MDHEN, CDR2 SYDVKM. CDR3 length equals 15 residues. CDR3 in DNA: TGTGCCAGCAGTTTCCGGGACAGGGGTAATTCACCCCTCCACTTT. Protein product: CASSFRDRGNSPLHF.

The genes are TRBV5-1 and TRBJ2-4; D is perhaps TRBD1 (5 bases). Trimming shortened V by 0 bases and J by 3 bases, and 19 bases separated the two germline ends. The CDR3 has 18 amino acids. Germline V gene sequence: CDR1 SGHRS, CDR2 YFSETQ. CDR3: CASSLVSMDIWDKNIQYF. The DNA for the CDR3 is TGCGCCAGCAGCTTGGTATCGATGGACATATGGGACAAAAACATTCAGTACTTC.

The V and J genes are TRBV19 and TRBJ1-5; D not certain. The CDR3 loop spans 13 amino acids. V was trimmed by 4 bases and J by 5 bases, leaving 9 bases between them. Germline V CDR1 and CDR2: LNHDA, SQIVND (reference sequence). The DNA of the CDR3 is TGTGCCAGTAGTACCAATGAGGATCAGCCCCAGCATTTT. Translated: CASSTNEDQPQHF.

This clone came up a few times. The rearrangement links TRBV19 to TRBJ2-1; the D gene is possibly TRBD2 (5 bases). CDR3 length: 13 residues. V lost 8 bases, J lost 4 bases, and 12 bases lay in between. Germline V lookup: CDR1 LNHDA, CDR2 SQIVND (reference sequence). CDR3 loop: CASGERRYNEQFF. CDR3 coding DNA: TGTGCCAGTGGGGAGCGGAGGTACAATGAGCAGTTCTTC.

J is TRBJ1-3 and V is TRBV7-6; D remains unclear. The germline CDR1 and CDR2 sequences are SGHVS and FNYEAQ. This CDR3 contains 16 residues. V lost 0 bases and J lost 0, with 9 bases in between. The CDR3 DNA reads as TGTGCCAGCAGCTTAGCGGCAGGCCTCTCTGGAAACACCATATATTTT. Translation gives CASSLAAGLSGNTIYF.

This clone was seen just once. The J gene is TRBJ1-5, the V gene TRBV6-5; the match to TRBD1 covers 10 bases. The CDR3 runs 15 residues. V gave up 6 bases and J gave up 7 bases; unmatched junction bases: 9. Germline V CDR1 and CDR2: MNHEY, SVGAGI. The CDR3 nucleotides read TGTGCCAGCAGGATTACGGGGACAGGGGAACAGCCCCAGCATTTT. Translating it yields CASRITGTGEQPQHF.

In its sample, this clone was seen once. This chain connects TRBV6-2 or TRBV6-3 to TRBJ2-3; possibly TRBD1 for D (5 bases). The V gene's germline CDR1 is MNHEY and CDR2 SVGEGT. This CDR3 is built from 14 residues. V was shortened by 5 bases and J by 1 base, with 10 bases between the two germline ends. The CDR3 DNA is TGTGCCAGCAGTCACTGGGGCCGCACAGATACGCAGTATTTT. Translating it yields CASSHWGRTDTQYF.

The sample holds one count of this clone. This sequence joins TRBV7-3 and TRBJ2-5, with 9 bases identical to TRBD2. V dropped 5 bases and J dropped 3; count of bases not matched to a gene: 7. The CDR3 length is 15 residues. The germline V gene encodes CDR1 SGHTA and CDR2 FQGTGA. The CDR3 protein is CASSPRGGNEETQYF. The CDR3, as DNA: TGTGCCAGCAGCCCGCGGGGGGGTAATGAAGAGACCCAGTACTTC.